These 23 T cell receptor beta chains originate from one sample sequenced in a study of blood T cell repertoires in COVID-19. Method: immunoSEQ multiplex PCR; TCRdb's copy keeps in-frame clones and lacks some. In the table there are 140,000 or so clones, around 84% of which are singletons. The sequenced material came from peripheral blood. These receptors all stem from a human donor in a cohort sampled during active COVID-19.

The CDR3 loop reads CASSSGLAYNEQFF. CDR3 bases: TGTGCCAGCAGCTCCGGACTAGCTTACAATGAGCAGTTCTTC. V and J are TRBV7-2 and TRBJ2-1; TRBD2 matches 8 bases. V shed 4 bases, J shed 4 bases, and the junction held 3 bases outside the gene matches. The V gene's germline CDR1 is SGHTA and CDR2 FQGNSA. This CDR3 has 14 residues.

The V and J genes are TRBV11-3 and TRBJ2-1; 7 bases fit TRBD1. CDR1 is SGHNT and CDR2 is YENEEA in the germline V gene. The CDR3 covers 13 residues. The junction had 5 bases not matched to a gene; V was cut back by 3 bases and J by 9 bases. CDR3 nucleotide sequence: TGTGCCAGCAGCTTGCCCGGACAGGCTGAGCAGTTCTTC. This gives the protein CASSLPGQAEQFF.

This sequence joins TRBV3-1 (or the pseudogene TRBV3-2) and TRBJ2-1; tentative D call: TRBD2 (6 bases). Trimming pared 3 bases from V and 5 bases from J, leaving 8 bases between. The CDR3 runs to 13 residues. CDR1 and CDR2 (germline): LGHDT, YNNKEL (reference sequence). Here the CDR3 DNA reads TGTGCCAGCAGCCACGGGAGAAACAATGAGCAGTTCTTC. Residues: CASSHGRNNEQFF.

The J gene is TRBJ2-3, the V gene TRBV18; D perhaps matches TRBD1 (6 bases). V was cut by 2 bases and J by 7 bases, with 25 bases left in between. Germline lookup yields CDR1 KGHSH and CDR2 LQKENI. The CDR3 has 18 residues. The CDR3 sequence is CASSPNSPQGPALNTQYF. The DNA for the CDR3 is TGTGCCAGCTCACCAAATTCCCCCCAGGGGCCCGCACTCAATACGCAGTATTTT.

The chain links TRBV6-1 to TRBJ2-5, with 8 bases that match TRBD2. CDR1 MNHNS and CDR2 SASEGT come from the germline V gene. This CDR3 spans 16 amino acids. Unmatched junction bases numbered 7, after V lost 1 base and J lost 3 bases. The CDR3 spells CASSEVSRGGKETQYF. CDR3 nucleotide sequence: TGTGCCAGCAGTGAAGTGAGCCGGGGGGGTAAAGAGACCCAGTACTTC.

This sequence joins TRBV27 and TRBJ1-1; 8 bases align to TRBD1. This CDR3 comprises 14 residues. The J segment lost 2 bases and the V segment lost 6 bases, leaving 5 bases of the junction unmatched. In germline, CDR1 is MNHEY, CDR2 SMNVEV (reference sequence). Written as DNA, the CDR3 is TGTGCCAGCAGGGACAGGGTTGTAAACACTGAAGCTTTCTTT. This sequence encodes CASRDRVVNTEAFF.

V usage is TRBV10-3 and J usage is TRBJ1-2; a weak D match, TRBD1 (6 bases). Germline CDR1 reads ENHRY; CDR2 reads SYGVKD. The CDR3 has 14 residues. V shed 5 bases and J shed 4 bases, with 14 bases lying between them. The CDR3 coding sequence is TGTGCCATCAGTATTCAGACAGGCGGCTATGGCTACACCTTC. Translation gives CAISIQTGGYGYTF.

The CDR3 spells CASGNRGSNTGELFF. In DNA form, the CDR3 reads TGTGCCAGCGGAAACCGGGGGTCGAACACCGGGGAGCTGTTTTTT. This chain connects TRBV9 to TRBJ2-2, with a tentative D call TRBD2 (6 bases). Trimming removed 7 bases from V and 0 bases from J, with 13 bases in between. This CDR3 spans 15 amino acids. Germline loops: CDR1 SGDLS, CDR2 YYNGEE.

CDR3 nucleotides: TGTGCCAGCAGCTTATGGGAGGGGGAATACAATGAGCAGTTCTTC. Its translation is CASSLWEGEYNEQFF. The rearrangement joins TRBV7-2 to TRBJ2-1, with D possibly matching TRBD2 (7 bases). The CDR3 is 15 amino acids. Per germline, CDR1 SGHTA and CDR2 FQGNSA. Deletions cut 2 bases from V and 4 bases from J, with 12 bases between.

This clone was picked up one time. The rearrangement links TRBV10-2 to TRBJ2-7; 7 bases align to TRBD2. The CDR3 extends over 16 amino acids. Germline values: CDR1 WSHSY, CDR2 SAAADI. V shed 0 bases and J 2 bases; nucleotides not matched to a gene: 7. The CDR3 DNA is TGCGCCAGCAGTGAGTCTGTGGTAGCGGGTACCTACGAGCAGTACGTC. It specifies CASSESVVAGTYEQYV.

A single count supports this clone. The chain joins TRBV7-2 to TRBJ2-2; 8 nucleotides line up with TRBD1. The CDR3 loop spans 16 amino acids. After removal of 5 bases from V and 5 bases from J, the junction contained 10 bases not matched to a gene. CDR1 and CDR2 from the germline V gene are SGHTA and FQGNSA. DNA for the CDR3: TGTGCCAGCAGCCCGAGACAGGGGAGAGAAACCGGGGAGCTGTTTTTT. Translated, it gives CASSPRQGRETGELFF.

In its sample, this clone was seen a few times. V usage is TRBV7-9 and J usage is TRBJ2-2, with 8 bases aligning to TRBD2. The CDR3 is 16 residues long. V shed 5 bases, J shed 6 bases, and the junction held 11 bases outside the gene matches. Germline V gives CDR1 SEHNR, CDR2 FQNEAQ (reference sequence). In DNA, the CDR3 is TGTGCCAGCAGCGCGCGAGGACTAGCAAGCGCCGGGGAGCTGTTTTTT. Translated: CASSARGLASAGELFF.

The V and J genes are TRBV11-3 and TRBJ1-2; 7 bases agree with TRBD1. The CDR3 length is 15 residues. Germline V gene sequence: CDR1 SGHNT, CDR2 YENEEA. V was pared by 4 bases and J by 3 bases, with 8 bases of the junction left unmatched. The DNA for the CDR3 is TGTGCCAGCAGCTCGACAGGGATCGGTGACTATGGCTACACCTTC. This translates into CASSSTGIGDYGYTF.

The CDR3 spells CASIFRAGEQYF. The CDR3, as DNA: TGTGCCAGCATATTCAGGGCTGGCGAGCAGTACTTC. This sequence joins TRBV2 and TRBJ2-7; maybe TRBD1 (5 bases). Trimming stripped 7 bases from V and 6 bases from J, with 13 bases between. The CDR3 contains 12 residues. Per the germline V gene, CDR1 is SNHLY and CDR2 is FYNNEI.

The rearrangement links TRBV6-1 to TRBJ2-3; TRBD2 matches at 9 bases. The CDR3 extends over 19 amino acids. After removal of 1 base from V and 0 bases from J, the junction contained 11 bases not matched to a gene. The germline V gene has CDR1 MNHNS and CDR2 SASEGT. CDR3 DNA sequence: TGTGCCAGCAGTGAAGAATCGCTAGCGGGGAGAGGGAGCACAGATACGCAGTATTTT. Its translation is CASSEESLAGRGSTDTQYF.

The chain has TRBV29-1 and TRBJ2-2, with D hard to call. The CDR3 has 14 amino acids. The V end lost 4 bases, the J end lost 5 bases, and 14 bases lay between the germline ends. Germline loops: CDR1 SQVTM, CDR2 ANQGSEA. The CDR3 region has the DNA TGCAGCGTTGCCAGGTTCTCGAGTACCGGGGAGCTGTTTTTT. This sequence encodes CSVARFSSTGELFF.

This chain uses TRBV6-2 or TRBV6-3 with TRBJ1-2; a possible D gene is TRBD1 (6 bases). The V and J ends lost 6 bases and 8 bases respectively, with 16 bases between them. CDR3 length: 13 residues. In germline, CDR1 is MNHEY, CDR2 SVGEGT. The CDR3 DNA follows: TGTGCCAGCAGCGAGACAGGAAGGGCAGGCTACACCTTC. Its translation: CASSETGRAGYTF.

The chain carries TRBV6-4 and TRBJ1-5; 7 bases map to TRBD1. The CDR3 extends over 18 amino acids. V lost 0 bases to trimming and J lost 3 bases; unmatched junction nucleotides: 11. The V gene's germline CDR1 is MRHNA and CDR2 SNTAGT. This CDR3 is CASSDSILGTAHNQPQHF. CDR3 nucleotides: TGTGCCAGCAGTGACTCGATTTTGGGGACAGCCCACAATCAGCCCCAGCATTTT.

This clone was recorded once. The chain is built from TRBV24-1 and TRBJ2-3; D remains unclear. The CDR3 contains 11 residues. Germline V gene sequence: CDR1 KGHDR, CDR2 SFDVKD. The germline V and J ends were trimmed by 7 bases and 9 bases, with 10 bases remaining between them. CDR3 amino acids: CATSALQTQYF. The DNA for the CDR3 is TGTGCCACCAGCGCCTTACAAACGCAGTATTTT.

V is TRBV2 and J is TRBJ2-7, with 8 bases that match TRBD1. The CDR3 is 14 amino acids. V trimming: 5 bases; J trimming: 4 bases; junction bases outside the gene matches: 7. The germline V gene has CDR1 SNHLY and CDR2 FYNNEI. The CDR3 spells CASSTQGAIYEQYF. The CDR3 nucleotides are TGTGCCAGCAGTACTCAGGGGGCGATATACGAGCAGTACTTC. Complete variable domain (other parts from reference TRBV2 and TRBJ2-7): EPEVTQTPSHQVTQMGQEVILRCVPISNHLYFYWYRQILGQKVEFLVSFYNNEISEKSEIFDDQFSVERPDGSNFTLKIRSTKLEDSAMYFCASSTQGAIYEQYFGPGTRLTVT.

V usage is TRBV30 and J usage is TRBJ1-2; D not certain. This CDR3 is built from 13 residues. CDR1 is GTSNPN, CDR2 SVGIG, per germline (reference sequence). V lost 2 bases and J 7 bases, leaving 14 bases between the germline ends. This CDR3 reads CAWSPPELSGYTF. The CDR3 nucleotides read TGTGCCTGGAGTCCCCCCGAGCTTTCTGGCTACACCTTC. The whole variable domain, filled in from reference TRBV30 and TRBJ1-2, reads SQTIHQWPATLVQPVGSPLSLECTVEGTSNPNLYWYRQAAGRGLQLLFYSVGIGQISSEVPQNLSASRPQDRQFILSSKKLLLSDSGFYLCAWSPPELSGYTFGSGTRLTVV.

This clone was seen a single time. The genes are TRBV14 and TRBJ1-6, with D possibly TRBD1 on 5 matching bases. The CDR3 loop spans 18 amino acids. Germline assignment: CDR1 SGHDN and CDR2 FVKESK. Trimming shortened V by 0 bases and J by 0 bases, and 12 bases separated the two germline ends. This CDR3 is CASSQEWDSYSYNSPLHF. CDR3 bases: TGTGCCAGCAGCCAAGAGTGGGACTCATACTCCTATAATTCACCCCTCCACTTT.

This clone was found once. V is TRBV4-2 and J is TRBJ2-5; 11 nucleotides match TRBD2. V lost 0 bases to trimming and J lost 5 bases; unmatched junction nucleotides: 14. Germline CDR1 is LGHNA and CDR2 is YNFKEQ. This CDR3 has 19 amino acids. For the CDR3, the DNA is TGTGCCAGCAGCCAAGATGGGGTTGTACTAGCGGGAGTTATGGAGACCCAGTACTTC. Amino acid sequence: CASSQDGVVLAGVMETQYF.